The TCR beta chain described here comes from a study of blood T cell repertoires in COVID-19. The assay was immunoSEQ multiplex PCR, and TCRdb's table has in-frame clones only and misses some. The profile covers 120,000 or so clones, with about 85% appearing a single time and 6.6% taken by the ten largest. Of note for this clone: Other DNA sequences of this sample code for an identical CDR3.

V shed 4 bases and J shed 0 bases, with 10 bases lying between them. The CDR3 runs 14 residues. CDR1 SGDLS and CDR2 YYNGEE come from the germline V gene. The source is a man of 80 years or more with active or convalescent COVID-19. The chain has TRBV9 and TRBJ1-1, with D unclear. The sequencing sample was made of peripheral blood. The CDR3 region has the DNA TGTGCCAGCAGCCCCCGCGGGGTGAACACTGAAGCTTTCTTT. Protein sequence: CASSPRGVNTEAFF.